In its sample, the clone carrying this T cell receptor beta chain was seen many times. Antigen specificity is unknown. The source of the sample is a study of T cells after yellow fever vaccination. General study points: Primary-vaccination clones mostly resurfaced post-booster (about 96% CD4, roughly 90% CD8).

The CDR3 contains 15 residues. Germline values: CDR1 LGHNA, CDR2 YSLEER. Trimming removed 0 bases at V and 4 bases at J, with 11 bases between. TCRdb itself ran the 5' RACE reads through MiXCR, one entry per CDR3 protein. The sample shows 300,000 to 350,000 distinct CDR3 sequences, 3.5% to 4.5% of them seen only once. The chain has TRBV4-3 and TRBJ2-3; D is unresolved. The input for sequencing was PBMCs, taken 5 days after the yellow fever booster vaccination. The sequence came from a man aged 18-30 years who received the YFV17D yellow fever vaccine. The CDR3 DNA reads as TGCGCCAGCAGCCAAGAGGAAAGGACCGCAGATACGCAGTATTTT. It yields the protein CASSQEERTADTQYF.